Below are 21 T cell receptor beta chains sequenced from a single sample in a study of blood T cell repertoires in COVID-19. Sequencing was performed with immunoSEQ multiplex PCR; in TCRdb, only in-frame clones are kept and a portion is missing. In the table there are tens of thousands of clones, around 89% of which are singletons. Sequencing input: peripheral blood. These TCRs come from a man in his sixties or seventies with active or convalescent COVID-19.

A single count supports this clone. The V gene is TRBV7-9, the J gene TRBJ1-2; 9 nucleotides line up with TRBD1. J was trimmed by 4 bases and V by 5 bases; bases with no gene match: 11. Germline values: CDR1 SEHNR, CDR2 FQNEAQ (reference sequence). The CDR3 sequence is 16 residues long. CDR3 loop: CASSPTGGQGIYGYTF. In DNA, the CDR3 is TGTGCCAGCAGCCCTACTGGGGGACAGGGAATCTATGGCTACACCTTC.

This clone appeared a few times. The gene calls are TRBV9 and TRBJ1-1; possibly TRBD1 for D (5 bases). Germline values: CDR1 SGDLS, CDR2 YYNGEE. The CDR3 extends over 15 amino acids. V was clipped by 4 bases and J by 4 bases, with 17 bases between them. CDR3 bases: TGTGCCAGCAGCCCACGTGAGGGGAGGGGCACTGAAGCTTTCTTT. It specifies CASSPREGRGTEAFF. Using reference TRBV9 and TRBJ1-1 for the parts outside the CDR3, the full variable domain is DSGVTQTPKHLITATGQRVTLRCSPRSGDLSVYWYQQSLDQGLQFLIQYYNGEERAKGNILERFSAQQFPDLHSELNLSSLELGDSALYFCASSPREGRGTEAFFGQGTRLTVV.

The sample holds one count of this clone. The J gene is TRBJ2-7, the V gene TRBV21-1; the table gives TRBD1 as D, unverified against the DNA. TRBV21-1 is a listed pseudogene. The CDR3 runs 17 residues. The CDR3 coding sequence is TGTGCCAGCAGCAAAGCGCAAGGGGGCCGGATCAACTACGAGCAGTACTTC. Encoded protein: CASSKAQGGRINYEQYF.

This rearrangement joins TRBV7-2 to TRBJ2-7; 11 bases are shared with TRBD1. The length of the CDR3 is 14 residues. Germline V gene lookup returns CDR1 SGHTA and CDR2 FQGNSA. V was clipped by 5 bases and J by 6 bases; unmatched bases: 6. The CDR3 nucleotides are TGTGCCAGCAGCCCCAGGACAGGGGGCGGCGAGCAGTACTTC. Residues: CASSPRTGGGEQYF.

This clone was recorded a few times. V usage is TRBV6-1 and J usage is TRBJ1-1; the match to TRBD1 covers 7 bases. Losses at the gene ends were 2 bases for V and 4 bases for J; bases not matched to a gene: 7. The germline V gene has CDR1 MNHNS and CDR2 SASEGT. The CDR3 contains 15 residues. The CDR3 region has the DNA TGTGCCAGCAGTGAACAGGGGGAGGTGGCCACTGAAGCTTTCTTT. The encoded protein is CASSEQGEVATEAFF.

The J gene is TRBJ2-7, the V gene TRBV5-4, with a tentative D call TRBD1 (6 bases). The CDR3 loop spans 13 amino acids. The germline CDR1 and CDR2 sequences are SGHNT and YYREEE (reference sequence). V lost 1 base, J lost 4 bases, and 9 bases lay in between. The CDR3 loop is CASSLIGQYEQYF. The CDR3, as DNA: TGTGCCAGCAGCTTGATCGGACAGTACGAGCAGTACTTC.

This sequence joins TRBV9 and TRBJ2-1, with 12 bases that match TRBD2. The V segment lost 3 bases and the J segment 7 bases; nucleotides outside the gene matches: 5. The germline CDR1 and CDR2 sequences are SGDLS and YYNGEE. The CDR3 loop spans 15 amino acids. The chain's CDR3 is CASSADLAGGNEQFF. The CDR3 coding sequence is TGTGCCAGCAGCGCGGACCTAGCGGGAGGGAATGAGCAGTTCTTC.

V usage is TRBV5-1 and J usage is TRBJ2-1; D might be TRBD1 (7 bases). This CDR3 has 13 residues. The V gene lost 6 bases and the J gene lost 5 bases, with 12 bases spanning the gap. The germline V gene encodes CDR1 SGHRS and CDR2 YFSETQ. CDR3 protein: CASKEGQNNEQFF. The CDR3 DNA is TGCGCCAGCAAGGAGGGACAGAACAATGAGCAGTTCTTC.

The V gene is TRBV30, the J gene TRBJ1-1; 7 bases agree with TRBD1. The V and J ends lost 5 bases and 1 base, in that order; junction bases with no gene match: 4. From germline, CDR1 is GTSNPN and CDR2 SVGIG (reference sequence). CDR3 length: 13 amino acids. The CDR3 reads CAWRPGGNTEAFF. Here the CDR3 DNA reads TGTGCCTGGCGACCAGGGGGGAACACTGAAGCTTTCTTT.

This CDR3 is CSVEGPSGSRYEQYF. DNA for the CDR3: TGCAGCGTTGAAGGCCCTAGCGGGAGTCGTTACGAGCAGTACTTC. V gene TRBV29-1 combines with J gene TRBJ2-7; 10 bases line up with TRBD2. Germline-derived CDR1 and CDR2 are SQVTM and ANQGSEA. The CDR3 extends over 15 amino acids. J was trimmed by 4 bases and V by 1 base; bases with no gene match: 7.

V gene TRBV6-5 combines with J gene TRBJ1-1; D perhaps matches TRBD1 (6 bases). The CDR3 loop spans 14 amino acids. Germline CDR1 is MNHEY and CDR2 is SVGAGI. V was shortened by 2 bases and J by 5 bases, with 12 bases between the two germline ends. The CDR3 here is CASSYRGQITEAFF. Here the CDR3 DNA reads TGTGCCAGCAGTTACCGTGGACAGATAACTGAAGCTTTCTTT.

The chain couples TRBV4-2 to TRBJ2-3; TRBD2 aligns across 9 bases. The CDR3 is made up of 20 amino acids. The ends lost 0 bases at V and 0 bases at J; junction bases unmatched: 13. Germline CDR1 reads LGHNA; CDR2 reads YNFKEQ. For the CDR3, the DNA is TGTGCCAGCAGCCAAGATTCGGGGTCGGCTAGCGGGGTTAGCACAGATACGCAGTATTTT. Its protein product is CASSQDSGSASGVSTDTQYF.

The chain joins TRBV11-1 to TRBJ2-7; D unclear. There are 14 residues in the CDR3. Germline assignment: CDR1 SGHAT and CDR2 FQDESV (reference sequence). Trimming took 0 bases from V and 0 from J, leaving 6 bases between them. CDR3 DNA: TGTGCCAGCAGCTTAGCAGTCAGCTCCTACGAGCAGTACTTC. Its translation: CASSLAVSSYEQYF.

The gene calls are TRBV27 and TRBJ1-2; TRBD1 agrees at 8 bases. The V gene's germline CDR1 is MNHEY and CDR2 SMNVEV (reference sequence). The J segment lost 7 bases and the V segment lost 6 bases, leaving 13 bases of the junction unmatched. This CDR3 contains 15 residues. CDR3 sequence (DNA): TGTGCCAGCAGCTCCCCCTCGGACAGGGAGTCTGGCTACACCTTC. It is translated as CASSSPSDRESGYTF.

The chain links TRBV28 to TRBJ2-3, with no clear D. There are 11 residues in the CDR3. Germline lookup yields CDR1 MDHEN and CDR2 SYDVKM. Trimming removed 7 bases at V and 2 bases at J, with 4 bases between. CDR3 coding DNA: TGTGCCAGCACTACCACAGATACGCAGTATTTT. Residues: CASTTTDTQYF.

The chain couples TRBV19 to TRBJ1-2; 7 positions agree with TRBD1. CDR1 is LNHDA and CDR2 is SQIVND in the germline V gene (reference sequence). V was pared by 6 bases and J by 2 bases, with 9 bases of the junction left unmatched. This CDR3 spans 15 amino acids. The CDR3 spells CASRPNRQGNYGYTF. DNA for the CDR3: TGTGCCAGTAGACCGAACCGACAGGGAAACTATGGCTACACCTTC.

The DNA for the CDR3 is TGTGCCAGCAGCACACGACAGGGAAGAGGGCAGTTCTTC. Encoded protein: CASSTRQGRGQFF. The gene calls are TRBV9 and TRBJ2-1; 7 nucleotides agree with TRBD1. This CDR3 is 13 amino acids long. J gave up 12 bases and V 4 bases, and 10 bases lay outside the gene matches. Germline CDR1 and CDR2: SGDLS and YYNGEE.

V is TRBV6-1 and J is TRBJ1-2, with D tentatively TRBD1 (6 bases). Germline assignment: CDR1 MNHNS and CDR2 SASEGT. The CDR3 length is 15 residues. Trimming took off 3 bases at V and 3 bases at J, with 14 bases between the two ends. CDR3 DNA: TGTGCCAGCAGTGATCCGGGAGGGGGAGACTATGGCTACACCTTC. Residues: CASSDPGGGDYGYTF.

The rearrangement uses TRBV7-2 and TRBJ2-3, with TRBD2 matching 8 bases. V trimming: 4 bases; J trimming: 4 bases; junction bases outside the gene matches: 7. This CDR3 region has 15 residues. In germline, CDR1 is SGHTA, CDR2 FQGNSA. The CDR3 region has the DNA TGTGCCAGCAGCTCCAAAATCGGGAGGGCAGATACGCAGTATTTT. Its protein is CASSSKIGRADTQYF.

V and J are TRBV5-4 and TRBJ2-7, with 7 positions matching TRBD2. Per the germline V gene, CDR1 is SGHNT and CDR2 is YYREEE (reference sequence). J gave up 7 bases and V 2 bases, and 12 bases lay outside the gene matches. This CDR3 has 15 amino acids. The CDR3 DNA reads TGTGCCAGCAGCTTAGCGGGGCAGGGCCTCGGTGAGCAGTACTTC. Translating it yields CASSLAGQGLGEQYF.

CDR3 coding DNA: TGTGCCAGCAGCTTGGGTCTAGCGGGAGGTGAGACCCAGTACTTC. Its protein is CASSLGLAGGETQYF. The rearrangement uses TRBV5-4 and TRBJ2-5, with 11 bases identical to TRBD2. There are 15 residues in the CDR3. Unmatched junction bases numbered 3, after V lost 0 bases and J lost 5 bases. The V gene's germline CDR1 is SGHNT and CDR2 YYREEE (reference sequence).